This TCR beta chain comes out of a study of cytomegalovirus exposure and HLA in healthy donors. Findings of the study overall: TCR beta sequences reportedly predicted most subjects' HLA-A and HLA-B alleles accurately.

Concerning this clone itself: Its antigen is as yet unknown.

The germline gives CDR1 SGHTA, CDR2 FQGNSA. V shed 8 bases and J 6 bases; nucleotides not matched to a gene: 7. The CDR3 covers 12 residues. The PCR made use of 60 Vbeta and 13 Jbeta primers. Here immunoSEQ multiplex PCR was the method, and the copy in TCRdb shows in-frame clones only, minus some. The sample carries more than 95,000 clones, around 80% recorded once. The sequencing sample was made of PBMCs. V gene TRBV7-2 combines with J gene TRBJ2-7, with 7 positions matching TRBD2. The receptor was derived from a man aged 30-40 years in good health and CMV-seropositive. CDR3 DNA sequence: TGTGCCAGCGGCCAGCGGGAAATCGAGCAGTACTTC. Translation: CASGQREIEQYF.